The 17 T cell receptor beta chains given below trace back to one sample, sequenced in a study of cytomegalovirus exposure and HLA in healthy donors. With 60 Vbeta and 13 Jbeta primers, the PCR was carried out. This table comes from immunoSEQ multiplex PCR, and its TCRdb copy is limited to in-frame clones, with some not included. This table holds more than 95,000 clones, 60% to 80% found once. Sample: PBMCs. These receptors were collected from a man aged 25-45 years in good health and CMV-seronegative.

The chain combines TRBV19 with TRBJ2-7, with D maybe TRBD2 (6 bases). From germline, CDR1 is LNHDA and CDR2 SQIVND (reference sequence). V was pared by 6 bases and J by 2 bases, with 11 bases between. This CDR3 has 13 residues. Here the CDR3 DNA reads TGTGCCAGTAGGCGGAGGGGTGCCTACGAGCAGTACTTC. Amino acid sequence: CASRRRGAYEQYF.

The rearrangement links TRBV27 to TRBJ2-1, with 10 bases matching TRBD1. Germline V lookup: CDR1 MNHEY, CDR2 SMNVEV (reference sequence). The CDR3 totals 17 residues. After removal of 5 bases from V and 3 bases from J, the junction contained 10 bases not matched to a gene. In DNA form, the CDR3 reads TGTGCCAGCAGTCTCCTCAGGACAGGGGGGGACTACAATGAGCAGTTCTTC. Encoded protein: CASSLLRTGGDYNEQFF.

This clone was recorded a few times. The chain combines TRBV27 with TRBJ1-2; 7 bases align to TRBD1. The germline V gene has CDR1 MNHEY and CDR2 SMNVEV (reference sequence). V trimming: 3 bases; J trimming: 5 bases; junction bases outside the gene matches: 3. The CDR3 has 13 amino acids. This chain's CDR3 is CASSFRQGYGYTF. The CDR3 DNA reads TGTGCCAGCAGTTTCCGACAGGGTTATGGCTACACCTTC.

To note about this clone: This same CDR3 is encoded by further DNA sequences in the sample. The chain combines TRBV19 with TRBJ1-5; D perhaps matches TRBD1 (6 bases). CDR1 LNHDA and CDR2 SQIVND come from the germline V gene (reference sequence). The germline V and J ends were trimmed by 3 bases and 1 base, with 10 bases remaining between them. The CDR3 loop spans 15 amino acids. The CDR3 coding sequence is TGTGCCAGTAGTATCGCAGGGGACAGCAATCAGCCCCAGCATTTT. Its protein is CASSIAGDSNQPQHF.

The rearrangement joins TRBV4-3 to TRBJ2-1; TRBD2 matches at 9 bases. The CDR3 is 17 residues long. Germline CDR1 and CDR2: LGHNA and YSLEER. With V trimmed by 1 base and J by 10 bases, 14 bases remained unmatched. The CDR3 region is CASSQAGGLAGRIEQFF. CDR3 coding DNA: TGCGCCAGCAGCCAAGCGGGGGGTCTAGCGGGGAGAATCGAGCAGTTCTTC.

The chain employs TRBV19 and TRBJ1-5; 10 bases match TRBD1. This CDR3 has 18 amino acids. Looked up from germline, CDR1 is LNHDA and CDR2 is SQIVND (reference sequence). V lost 5 bases, J lost 2 bases, and 12 bases stayed unmatched. The CDR3 nucleotides are TGTGCCAGTAGTGCCCTAACGACAGGGGGCCCGCGCAATCAGCCCCAGCATTTT. Its translation is CASSALTTGGPRNQPQHF.

This clone was observed a few times. V usage is TRBV25-1 and J usage is TRBJ1-1; D is ambiguous. The germline CDR1 and CDR2 sequences are MGHDK and SYGVNS. The CDR3 is 14 amino acids. Trimming stripped 2 bases from V and 2 bases from J, with 9 bases between. CDR3 DNA: TGTGCCAGCAGTGAACCACGGGGAAACACTGAAGCTTTCTTT. It translates to CASSEPRGNTEAFF.

The V gene is TRBV30, the J gene TRBJ2-1; 10 bases align to TRBD1. The CDR3 is 15 residues long. V lost 3 bases to trimming and J lost 5 bases; unmatched junction nucleotides: 7. The germline V gene encodes CDR1 GTSNPN and CDR2 SVGIG (reference sequence). CDR3 in amino acids: CAWRHPGQGNNEQFF. The CDR3 DNA reads TGTGCCTGGAGACACCCGGGACAGGGGAACAATGAGCAGTTCTTC.

This clone occurred a few times. The chain has TRBV27 and TRBJ2-7, with a tentative D call TRBD1 (5 bases). Germline CDR1 is MNHEY and CDR2 is SMNVEV (reference sequence). V lost 0 bases to trimming and J lost 7 bases, with 13 bases between them. This CDR3 has 14 residues. For the CDR3, the DNA is TGTGCCAGCAGTTTATCCCAGGGTTGGCGGGAGCAGTACTTC. This encodes CASSLSQGWREQYF.

The CDR3 region is CASSYDSGVMYF. In nucleotides, the CDR3 is TGTGCCAGCAGTTACGACTCGGGAGTAATGTACTTC. This chain joins TRBV27 and TRBJ2-7; the D gene is possibly TRBD2 (6 bases). Trimming removed 4 bases at V and 12 bases at J, with 16 bases between. CDR1 is MNHEY, CDR2 SMNVEV, per germline (reference sequence). This CDR3 comprises 12 residues.

The CDR3 protein is CASSRKGLASQGLYF. The CDR3 DNA reads as TGTGCCAGCAGTAGAAAAGGACTAGCTAGTCAAGGGCTATACTTC. The chain couples TRBV28 to TRBJ2-7; 8 bases align to TRBD2. CDR1 is MDHEN, CDR2 SYDVKM, per germline. The CDR3 spans 15 residues. Losses at the gene ends were 5 bases for V and 13 bases for J; bases not matched to a gene: 19.

This clone has a handful of counts. V gene TRBV11-3 combines with J gene TRBJ2-1; 7 positions match TRBD2. Germline-derived CDR1 and CDR2 are SGHNT and YENEEA. V lost 5 bases, J lost 9 bases, and 7 bases stayed unmatched. The CDR3 length is 13 residues. The CDR3 DNA reads TGTGCCAGCAGCCCCGGACTAGTACGTGAGCAGTTCTTC. Its translation: CASSPGLVREQFF.

The V and J genes are TRBV28 and TRBJ1-5; D is unclear. Trimming removed 11 bases from V and 0 bases from J, with 8 bases in between. Germline lookup yields CDR1 MDHEN and CDR2 SYDVKM. CDR3 size: 12 residues. The CDR3 here is CAAGVSNQPQHF. The DNA for the CDR3 is TGTGCCGCCGGGGTTAGCAATCAGCCCCAGCATTTT.

The CDR3: CASSLALAGQYF. The CDR3 DNA sequence: TGTGCCAGCAGCTTAGCGCTAGCGGGGCAGTACTTC. The chain carries TRBV7-8 and TRBJ2-7; 8 positions match TRBD2. The CDR3 covers 12 residues. With V trimmed by 0 bases and J by 9 bases, 1 base remained unmatched. Germline loops: CDR1 SGHVS, CDR2 FQNEAQ. The whole variable domain, filled in from reference TRBV7-8 and TRBJ2-7, reads GAGVSQSPRYKVAKRGQDVALRCDPISGHVSLFWYQQALGQGPEFLTYFQNEAQLDKSGLPSDRFFAERPEGSVSTLKIQRTQQEDSAVYLCASSLALAGQYFGPGTRLTVT.

This clone was picked up a small number of times. The chain employs TRBV25-1 and TRBJ1-4, with 8 nucleotides matching TRBD1. The J segment lost 8 bases and the V segment lost 7 bases, leaving 12 bases of the junction unmatched. The CDR3 totals 15 residues. Germline V gives CDR1 MGHDK, CDR2 SYGVNS. For the CDR3, the DNA is TGTGCCAGCACCTCCGGACAGGGAATTTCGGAAAAACTGTTTTTT. It codes for CASTSGQGISEKLFF.

In its sample, this clone was seen a few times. J is TRBJ1-2 and V is TRBV2, with 7 bases fitting TRBD1. Germline V gives CDR1 SNHLY, CDR2 FYNNEI. Trimming removed 6 bases from V and 3 bases from J; junction bases left unmatched: 7. This CDR3 has 14 residues. In DNA form, the CDR3 reads TGTGCCAGCAGCGCCGCAGGGGGATACTATGGCTACACCTTC. This encodes CASSAAGGYYGYTF.

The CDR3 bases are TGTGCCAGCAGACCCCCGGGACAGGGGAACACTGAAGCTTTCTTT. Translated, it gives CASRPPGQGNTEAFF. The chain is built from TRBV2 and TRBJ1-1; 9 bases match TRBD1. Germline V gives CDR1 SNHLY, CDR2 FYNNEI. The trim removed 6 bases at V and 1 base at J, leaving 6 bases unmatched. The CDR3 is 15 amino acids.